This T cell receptor (beta chain) was obtained from a study of T cell clones after liver transplantation. Whole-study context: A pre-transplant mixed lymphocyte reaction with TCRbeta sequencing defined graft-donor-reactive clones followed in post-transplant blood. Patients counted as tolerant after at least one year off all immunosuppression, enzymes not exceeding twice normal. Regarding the study as a whole: Conclusions were preliminary, with small, heterogeneous patient groups.

With regard to this clone: The antigen remains undetermined.

CDR1 is MNHNY and CDR2 is SVGAGI in the germline V gene (reference sequence). Trimming removed 6 bases from V and 1 base from J, with 7 bases in between. This CDR3 contains 12 residues. Clones were read by immunoSEQ multiplex PCR, and TCRdb kept only the in-frame ones, dropping some. The sample includes about 99,000 clones, under 90% of them seen just once. The V gene is TRBV6-6, the J gene TRBJ2-7; TRBD1 might be the D (5 bases). Specimen: CD4+ T cells from blood, collected approximately 4 years after liver transplant. The receptor's source is a human patient who received a liver transplant. Some of these T cells may belong to the graft donor. The CDR3 reads CASSSGSYEQYF. The CDR3 DNA reads TGTGCCAGCAGCTCAGGGTCCTACGAGCAGTACTTC.